This TCR beta chain stems from a study of CD8 T cells in Susac syndrome. Reverse transcription of about 0.45 to 1 ug RNA was carried out with random hexamers. Using its own MiXCR run on the immunoSEQ multiplex PCR reads, TCRdb lists one record per CDR3 protein. Here the sample spans some 160,000 distinct CDR3 sequences, approximately 96% being singletons. The CDR3 has 16 residues. Germline values: CDR1 LGHDT, CDR2 YNNKEL (reference sequence). Deletions cut 1 base from V and 2 bases from J, with 14 bases between. The sequencing sample was made of CD4+ T cells from PBMCs. This rearrangement joins TRBV3-1 to TRBJ1-2; D uncertain. The receptor comes from a human donor with Susac syndrome. In DNA, the CDR3 is TGTGCCAGCAGCCAAGGGATCTGGACGGGCAACTATGGCTACACCTTC. Translating it yields CASSQGIWTGNYGYTF.